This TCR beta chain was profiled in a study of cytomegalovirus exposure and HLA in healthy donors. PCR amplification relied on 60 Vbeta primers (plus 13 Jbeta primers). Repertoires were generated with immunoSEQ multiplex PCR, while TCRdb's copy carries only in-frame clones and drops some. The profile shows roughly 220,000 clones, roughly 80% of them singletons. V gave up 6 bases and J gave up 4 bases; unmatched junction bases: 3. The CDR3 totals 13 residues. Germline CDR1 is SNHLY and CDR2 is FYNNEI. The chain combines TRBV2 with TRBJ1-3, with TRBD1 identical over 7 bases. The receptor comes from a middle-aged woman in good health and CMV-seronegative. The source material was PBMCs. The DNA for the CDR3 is TGTGCCAGCAGACAGGGGTTGGGAAACACCATATATTTT. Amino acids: CASRQGLGNTIYF.